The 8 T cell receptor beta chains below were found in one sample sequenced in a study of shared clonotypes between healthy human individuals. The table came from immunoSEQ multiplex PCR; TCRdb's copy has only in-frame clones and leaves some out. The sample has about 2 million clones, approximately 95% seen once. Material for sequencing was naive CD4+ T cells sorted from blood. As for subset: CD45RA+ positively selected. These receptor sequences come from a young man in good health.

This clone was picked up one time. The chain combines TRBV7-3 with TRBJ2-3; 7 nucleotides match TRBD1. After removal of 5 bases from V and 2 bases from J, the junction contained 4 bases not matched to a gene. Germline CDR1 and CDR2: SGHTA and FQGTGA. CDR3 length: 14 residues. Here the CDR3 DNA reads TGTGCCAGCAGCCTAGGGACAGCCACAGATACGCAGTATTTT. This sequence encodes CASSLGTATDTQYF.

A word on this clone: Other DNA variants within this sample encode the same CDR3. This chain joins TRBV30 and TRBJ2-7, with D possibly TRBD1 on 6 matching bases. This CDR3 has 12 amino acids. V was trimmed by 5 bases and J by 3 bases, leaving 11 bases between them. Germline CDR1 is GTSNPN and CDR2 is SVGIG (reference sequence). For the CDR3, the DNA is TGTGCCTGGGGCAGGGGTAGCTACGAGCAGTACTTC. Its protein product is CAWGRGSYEQYF.

CDR3 protein: CASSKEGNQPQHF. As DNA, the CDR3 is TGTGCCAGCAGCAAGGAAGGCAATCAGCCCCAGCATTTT. The gene calls are TRBV6-1 and TRBJ1-5, with D uncertain. The germline gives CDR1 MNHNS, CDR2 SASEGT. The CDR3 sequence is 13 residues long. V lost 6 bases and J 2 bases, leaving 8 bases between the germline ends.

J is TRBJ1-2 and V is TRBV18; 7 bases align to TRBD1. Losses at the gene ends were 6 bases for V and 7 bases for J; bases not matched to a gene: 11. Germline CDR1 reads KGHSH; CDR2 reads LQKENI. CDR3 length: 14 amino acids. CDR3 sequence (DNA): TGTGCCAGCTCCCTTTCCGAGGGGGCCCTTGGCTACACCTTC. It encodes CASSLSEGALGYTF. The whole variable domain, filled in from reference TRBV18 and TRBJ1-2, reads NAGVMQNPRHLVRRRGQEARLRCSPMKGHSHVYWYRQLPEEGLKFMVYLQKENIIDESGMPKERFSAEFPKEGPSILRIQQVVRGDSAAYFCASSLSEGALGYTFGSGTRLTVV.

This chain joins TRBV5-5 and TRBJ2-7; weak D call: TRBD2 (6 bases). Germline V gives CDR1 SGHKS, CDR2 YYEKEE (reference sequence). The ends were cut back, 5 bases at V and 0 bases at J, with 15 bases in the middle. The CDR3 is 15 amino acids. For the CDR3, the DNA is TGTGCCAGCAGAGCCCTTATGGGAGGCTCCTACGAGCAGTACTTC. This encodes CASRALMGGSYEQYF.

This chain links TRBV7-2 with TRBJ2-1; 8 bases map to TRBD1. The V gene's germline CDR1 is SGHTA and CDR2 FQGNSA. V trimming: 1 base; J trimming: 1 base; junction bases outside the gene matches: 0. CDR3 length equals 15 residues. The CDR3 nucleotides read TGTGCCAGCAGCTTAGGGACAGGGTCCTACAATGAGCAGTTCTTC. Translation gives CASSLGTGSYNEQFF.

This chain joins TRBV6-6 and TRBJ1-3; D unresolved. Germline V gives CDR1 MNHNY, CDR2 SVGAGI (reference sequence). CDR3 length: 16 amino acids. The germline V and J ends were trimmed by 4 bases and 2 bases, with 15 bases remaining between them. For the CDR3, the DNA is TGTGCCAGCAGTTCCACGGGCCCCGCGACTGGAAACACCATATATTTT. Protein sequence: CASSSTGPATGNTIYF.

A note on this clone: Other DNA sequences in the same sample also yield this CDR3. This CDR3 reads CASSPRGGETQYF. CDR3 coding DNA: TGTGCCAGCTCACCTCGGGGCGGAGAGACCCAGTACTTC. The chain recombines TRBV18 with TRBJ2-5; possibly TRBD1 or TRBD2 for D (5 bases each). V was pared by 3 bases and J by 4 bases, with 9 bases between. The CDR3 spans 13 residues. The germline V gene has CDR1 KGHSH and CDR2 LQKENI.